The 3 T cell receptor beta chains below come from one sample, sequenced in a study of blood T cell repertoires in COVID-19. Sequencing used immunoSEQ multiplex PCR; TCRdb keeps in-frame clones, though not all of them. The repertoire consists of some 250,000 clones, with approximately 89% occurring once and the leading ten covering 3.5% to 4%. What was sequenced was PBMCs or T cells enriched from blood (not recorded which). All receptors derive from a woman younger than 45 with acute COVID-19.

CDR3 sequence (DNA): TGTGCCAGCAGTCCCCAGGGGTACTACGAGCAGTACTTC. As protein: CASSPQGYYEQYF. This rearrangement joins TRBV27 to TRBJ2-7; tentative D call: TRBD1 (6 bases). The CDR3 loop spans 13 amino acids. Trimming stripped 5 bases from V and 3 bases from J, with 11 bases between. Germline V lookup: CDR1 MNHEY, CDR2 SMNVEV (reference sequence).

This chain joins TRBV4-1 and TRBJ1-3; weak D call: TRBD1 (5 bases). The CDR3 is 20 residues long. Per the germline V gene, CDR1 is MGHRA and CDR2 is YSYEKL. Trimming removed 0 bases at V and 0 bases at J, with 21 bases between. CDR3 residues: CASSQDSPGGNPLSGNTIYF. CDR3 coding DNA: TGCGCCAGCAGCCAAGATTCCCCGGGGGGGAATCCACTCTCTGGAAACACCATATATTTT.

V is TRBV28 and J is TRBJ1-2; TRBD1 aligns across 10 bases. CDR3 length equals 15 residues. After removal of 1 base from V and 3 bases from J, the junction contained 2 bases not matched to a gene. CDR1 and CDR2 (germline): MDHEN, SYDVKM. The CDR3 DNA reads TGTGCCAGCAGTTTATCAGGGACAGGGGACTATGGCTACACCTTC. Encoded protein: CASSLSGTGDYGYTF.